The 19 T cell receptor beta chains in this list originate from one sample, sequenced in a study of neoadjuvant anti-PD-1 for oral cavity cancer. Measured with immunoSEQ multiplex PCR; TCRdb has only the in-frame clones, and not every one. The table shows more than 10,000 clones, with around 56% occurring only once. The sequenced sample was tumor tissue, obtained before nivolumab (anti-PD-1) treatment. All receptors derive from a person between 35 and 79 years old with oral cavity squamous cell carcinoma.

J is TRBJ2-1 and V is TRBV10-3, with D unclear. Deletions cut 0 bases from V and 11 bases from J, with 5 bases between. The germline V gene encodes CDR1 ENHRY and CDR2 SYGVKD. There are 11 residues in the CDR3. CDR3 loop: CAISESQKQFF. The DNA for the CDR3 is TGTGCCATCAGTGAGTCCCAGAAGCAGTTCTTC.

Turning to this clone: Compared with germline, one end of the junction differs, possibly owing to a read error. The chain carries TRBV5-3 and TRBJ1-5; D not certain. TRBV5-3 is flagged as an ORF with uncertain function. The CDR3 has 15 residues. CDR3 nucleotides: TGTGCCAGCAGCTTGGAGGCCCAAGCGAGGCAGCCCCAGCATTTT. The encoded protein is CASSLEAQARQPQHF.

This chain uses TRBV7-3 with TRBJ1-1; D remains unclear. The CDR3 sequence is 15 residues long. The germline V gene has CDR1 SGHTA and CDR2 FQGTGA. Trimming took 5 bases from V and 5 from J, leaving 18 bases between them. The CDR3 loop reads CASSTVGGERTEAFF. The CDR3 bases are TGTGCCAGCAGCACCGTCGGAGGAGAGAGGACTGAAGCTTTCTTT.

Judged by abundance, this clone is large. The V gene is TRBV7-9, the J gene TRBJ2-7; D unresolved. The V gene's germline CDR1 is SEHNR and CDR2 FQNEAQ (reference sequence). V was shortened by 2 bases and J by 1 base, with 6 bases between the two germline ends. This CDR3 is 13 amino acids long. CDR3 DNA: TGTGCCAGCAGCTTATGGGGTTCCTACGAGCAGTACTTC. It specifies CASSLWGSYEQYF.

The chain has TRBV11-3 and TRBJ2-1; TRBD2 matches at 10 bases. This CDR3 comprises 15 residues. Germline values: CDR1 SGHNT, CDR2 YENEEA. J lost 6 bases, V lost 1 base, and 3 bases had no gene match. CDR3 sequence reads: CASSLGASGGNEQFF. The CDR3 DNA sequence: TGTGCCAGCAGCTTAGGGGCTAGCGGGGGCAATGAGCAGTTCTTC.

Only a few counts were recorded for this clone. Other nucleotide sequences from this sample produce the same CDR3. This chain joins TRBV18 and TRBJ2-7; the D gene is possibly TRBD1 (6 bases). Deletions cut 6 bases from V and 3 bases from J, with 15 bases between. Looked up from germline, CDR1 is KGHSH and CDR2 is LQKENI. The CDR3 loop spans 14 amino acids. Written as DNA, the CDR3 is TGTGCCAGCTCCCCCCGGGACACAGACTACGAGCAGTACTTC. Protein: CASSPRDTDYEQYF.

This clone came up once. The chain has TRBV7-2 and TRBJ2-3; D remains unclear. V lost 2 bases and J lost 10, with 13 bases in between. This CDR3 is built from 13 residues. From germline, CDR1 is SGHTA and CDR2 FQGNSA. CDR3 in amino acids: CASSLMAPGPQYF. Here the CDR3 DNA reads TGTGCCAGCAGCTTAATGGCCCCCGGGCCGCAGTATTTT.

The chain carries TRBV5-1 and TRBJ2-1; D is possibly TRBD1 (6 bases). This CDR3 contains 15 residues. CDR1 is SGHRS and CDR2 is YFSETQ in the germline V gene. The V end was cut by 0 bases, the J end by 10 bases, with 17 bases between. CDR3 sequence (DNA): TGCGCCAGCAGCTTGGCAGGGGATTATAATAAGGAGCAGTTCTTC. This encodes CASSLAGDYNKEQFF.

To note about this clone: This specimen includes other DNA sequences encoding the same CDR3. The V gene is TRBV5-6, the J gene TRBJ2-7; 7 nucleotides agree with TRBD2. The V gene end was trimmed by 1 base and the J gene end by 2 bases; junction bases not matched to a gene: 3. The CDR3 has 14 amino acids. Germline V gene data show CDR1 as SGHDT and CDR2 as YYEEEE. The CDR3 reads CASSLTAGTYEQYF. CDR3 coding DNA: TGTGCCAGCAGCTTGACAGCGGGGACCTACGAGCAGTACTTC.

This CDR3 reads CASSDGLAVTQETQYF. CDR3 bases: TGTGCCAGCAGTGATGGACTAGCGGTCACACAAGAGACCCAGTACTTC. V gene TRBV2 combines with J gene TRBJ2-5; 10 bases fit TRBD2. This CDR3 is 16 amino acids long. The ends lost 3 bases at V and 2 bases at J; junction bases unmatched: 6. Germline CDR1 and CDR2: SNHLY and FYNNEI. Combining the CDR3 with reference TRBV2 and TRBJ2-5 gives the whole variable domain EPEVTQTPSHQVTQMGQEVILRCVPISNHLYFYWYRQILGQKVEFLVSFYNNEISEKSEIFDDQFSVERPDGSNFTLKIRSTKLEDSAMYFCASSDGLAVTQETQYFGPGTRLLVL.

This clone turned up a few times. The chain has TRBV6-5 and TRBJ1-1, with D unclear. V lost 4 bases and J lost 0, with 6 bases in between. The CDR3 is 13 residues long. CDR1 and CDR2 from the germline V gene are MNHEY and SVGAGI. DNA of the CDR3: TGTGCCAGCAGTTCCAACATGAACACTGAAGCTTTCTTT. It codes for CASSSNMNTEAFF.

The CDR3 is CASNKRSLDRSYYNEQFF. CDR3 coding DNA: TGTGCCAGCAACAAAAGGAGTCTGGACAGGAGCTATTACAATGAGCAGTTCTTC. The chain uses TRBV28 and TRBJ2-1; 7 nucleotides align to TRBD1. J lost 4 bases, V lost 7 bases, and 19 bases had no gene match. Germline values: CDR1 MDHEN, CDR2 SYDVKM. The CDR3 has 18 residues.

This clone was counted a few times. The chain links TRBV5-1 to TRBJ2-4; D call uncertain. V was shortened by 0 bases and J by 7 bases, with 11 bases between the two germline ends. The CDR3 spans 14 residues. Germline CDR1 and CDR2: SGHRS and YFSETQ. The CDR3 coding sequence is TGCGCCAGCAGCTTGGTAGGGCAGTGGAACATTCAGTACTTC. This codes for CASSLVGQWNIQYF.

The chain joins TRBV5-6 to TRBJ2-5; D remains ambiguous. Trimming shortened V by 0 bases and J by 6 bases, and 6 bases separated the two germline ends. Germline assignment: CDR1 SGHDT and CDR2 YYEEEE. The CDR3 has 12 amino acids. The CDR3 region is CASSLGLKTQYF. For the CDR3, the DNA is TGTGCCAGCAGCTTGGGACTGAAGACCCAGTACTTC.

The chain employs TRBV19 and TRBJ2-3; the D gene is possibly TRBD1 (6 bases). This CDR3 has 15 residues. Germline lookup yields CDR1 LNHDA and CDR2 SQIVND (reference sequence). Trimming took off 6 bases at V and 9 bases at J, with 22 bases between the two ends. This CDR3 is CASRPSKQGFRTQYF. The CDR3 DNA sequence: TGTGCCAGTAGGCCCTCCAAACAGGGTTTCAGAACGCAGTATTTT.

This clone has only a few counts. V is TRBV30 and J is TRBJ2-7, with D hard to call. V was shortened by 5 bases and J by 3 bases, with 14 bases between the two germline ends. Germline V gene lookup returns CDR1 GTSNPN and CDR2 SVGIG (reference sequence). This CDR3 comprises 13 residues. The CDR3, as DNA: TGTGCCTGGGCCCGAGGTCTCGACTACGAGCAGTACTTC. It translates to CAWARGLDYEQYF.

This clone qualifies as medium-sized. The chain recombines TRBV27 with TRBJ1-1; tentative D call: TRBD1 (6 bases). Trimming left V 6 bases short and J 5 bases short, with 25 bases between. Germline values: CDR1 MNHEY, CDR2 SMNVEV (reference sequence). This CDR3 region has 17 residues. CDR3 amino acids: CASSTTQLRQGRTEAFF. As DNA, the CDR3 is TGTGCCAGCAGCACGACCCAGTTGAGGCAGGGGCGGACTGAAGCTTTCTTT.

The chain has TRBV5-1 and TRBJ2-7; 7 bases are a match to TRBD1. This CDR3 has 15 residues. Per germline, CDR1 SGHRS and CDR2 YFSETQ. V lost 4 bases, J lost 0 bases, and 7 bases stayed unmatched. CDR3 residues: CASSAQTGLSYEQYF. Written as DNA, the CDR3 is TGCGCCAGCAGCGCCCAGACAGGGCTCTCCTACGAGCAGTACTTC.

This clone appeared a few times. CDR3 nucleotide sequence: TGCGCCAGCAGCTTTACCGGGACAGAAGACGATACCTTC. It is translated as CASSFTGTEDDTF. This chain connects TRBV5-1 to TRBJ1-2, with TRBD1 matching 7 bases. Germline V gene data show CDR1 as SGHRS and CDR2 as YFSETQ. Trimming cost V 2 bases and J 14 bases; bases outside gene matches: 12. The CDR3 is 13 residues long.